This T cell receptor beta chain was found in a study of cytomegalovirus exposure and HLA in healthy donors. As for the study in general: The same platform as the approximately 640 first-cohort repertoires was used for the 100 to 150 validation repertoires, a later analysis reported.

Findings of the study overall: According to a later analysis, TCR clusters from the first cohort tended to co-occur in the roughly 110 validation repertoires. Three CMV-associated chains were confirmed in vitro to be specific for CMV antigens.

As concerns this clone: The antigen is unknown.

The data were produced by immunoSEQ multiplex PCR, yet TCRdb's version contains in-frame clones alone and is incomplete. The sample lists more than 300,000 clones; 70% to 90% were seen once. The origin of this receptor is a woman under 30 in good health and CMV-seronegative. Sequencing was performed on PBMCs.

CDR3 residues: CASSHTTTGDYEQYF. CDR3 nucleotides: TGTGCCAGCAGCCACACCACGACAGGAGACTACGAGCAGTACTTC. The chain links TRBV5-6 to TRBJ2-7, with a possible D match to TRBD1 (6 bases). In germline, CDR1 is SGHDT, CDR2 YYEEEE. The germline V and J ends were trimmed by 4 bases and 3 bases, with 17 bases remaining between them. CDR3 size: 15 residues.